This T cell receptor beta chain is drawn from a study of T cells expressing NK-cell markers. Study-wide points: What remained unclear was the HCMV specificity of expanded NKG2C+ T cell clones. Dominant NKG2C+ clonotype frequencies of 1.0-7.0% of CD8+ T cells were measured in over five donors.

Worth noting for this clonotype: No antigen is known for it.

TCR beta cDNA was generated via 5'RACE template switching incorporating UMIs. TCRdb re-called the 5' RACE reads and shows each CDR3 protein once, DNA omitted. This sample carries some 500,000 distinct CDR3 sequences, with more than 1.4% going to the ten biggest clones. Sequencing used blood T cells: a sorted CD56 or NKG2C T cell subset, CD4+ or CD8+ T cells, or bulk PBMC T cells (not recorded which). This clonotype was obtained from a woman aged 45-60 years in good health.

The CDR3 spells CSARGMARADEQFF. This chain joins TRBV20-1 and TRBJ2-1. Per germline, CDR1 DFQATT and CDR2 SNEGSKA (reference sequence). The CDR3 totals 14 residues.